The present T cell receptor beta chain was sequenced within a study of blood T cells in healthy people across ages. To note about this clonotype: The target antigen is unknown.

PCR was performed a second time for 7 to 11 cycles using a sample-barcoded 5' primer and a J-beta primer mix. TCRdb re-called the 5' RACE reads through MiXCR, storing one row per CDR3 protein. The sample lists about 1,400,000 distinct CDR3 sequences, approximately 59% seen once, with 6.5% to 8% in the top ten. General observations from the study: Considered underestimates were the diversity estimates obtained from one million T cells.

The germline CDR1 and CDR2 sequences are LGHNA and YSLEER. CDR3 length: 16 amino acids. V gave up 4 bases and J gave up 13 bases; unmatched junction bases: 19. This TCR was recovered from a man between 18 and 35 years old in good health. The sample consisted of blood. This chain joins TRBV4-3 and TRBJ2-4; 7 bases agree with TRBD2. This CDR3 reads CASSPRLAAYGNEQYF. The CDR3, as DNA: TGCGCCAGCAGCCCACGACTAGCCGCCTACGGGAATGAGCAGTACTTC.